This entry lists 18 T cell receptor beta chains sequenced from one sample in a study of spatial heterogeneity in lung cancer. Time point here: sample taken at primary tumor resection. Tumor, nontumor lung or frozen PBMC supplied whole RNA, sequenced without sorting. In TCRdb, the 5' RACE reads were re-called with MiXCR into one record per CDR3 protein. The data hold fewer than 20,000 distinct CDR3 sequences, with about a fifth observed a single time. Here the sequenced sample was PBMCs, taken at surgery. The receptor source for this set is a female donor with early-stage non-small cell lung cancer.

This clonotype was counted ten times or more. V gene TRBV29-1 combines with J gene TRBJ1-6, with D possibly TRBD1 on 5 matching bases. The germline V gene has CDR1 SQVTM and CDR2 ANQGSEA. Trimming took off 4 bases at V and 9 bases at J, with 13 bases between the two ends. CDR3 size: 13 residues. The CDR3 DNA sequence: TGCAGCGTTGGGGAGGGGAGCGGTTCACCCCTCCACTTT. This translates into CSVGEGSGSPLHF.

This clonotype was recorded at least ten times. This chain links TRBV19 with TRBJ2-5; TRBD1 matches at 7 bases. Trimming removed 7 bases from V and 3 bases from J; junction bases left unmatched: 5. The CDR3 is 13 amino acids. The germline CDR1 and CDR2 sequences are LNHDA and SQIVND (reference sequence). Here the CDR3 reads CASTGQYEETQYF. CDR3 coding DNA: TGTGCCAGTACGGGACAGTATGAAGAGACCCAGTACTTC.

This clonotype is termed medium-sized. The chain's CDR3 is CASRYSNQPQHF. Here the CDR3 DNA reads TGTGCCAGCAGGTATAGCAATCAGCCCCAGCATTTT. The V call is TRBV28, the J call TRBJ1-5; D remains ambiguous. The CDR3 is 12 residues long. Germline CDR1 reads MDHEN; CDR2 reads SYDVKM. The ends were cut back, 6 bases at V and 0 bases at J, with 3 bases in the middle. The full variable domain, its missing parts supplied by reference TRBV28 and TRBJ1-5, is DVKVTQSSRYLVKRTGEKVFLECVQDMDHENMFWYRQDPGLGLRLIYFSYDVKMKEKGDIPEGYSVSREKKERFSLILESASTNQTSMYLCASRYSNQPQHFGDGTRLSIL.

The table lists this clonotype with many counts. Here the CDR3 reads CASSRGAEQFF. The DNA of the CDR3 is TGTGCCAGCAGTCGAGGAGCCGAGCAGTTCTTC. The chain links TRBV2 to TRBJ2-1; D is ambiguous. The germline V gene encodes CDR1 SNHLY and CDR2 FYNNEI. The CDR3 contains 11 residues. The V gene lost 5 bases and the J gene lost 10 bases, with 9 bases spanning the gap.

This clonotype was observed at least ten times. The rearrangement joins TRBV18 to TRBJ2-7; TRBD2 is a possible D gene (5 bases). V gave up 5 bases and J gave up 7 bases, with 21 bases separating them. The CDR3 is 15 amino acids. Germline V CDR1 and CDR2: KGHSH, LQKENI. The CDR3 region has the DNA TGTGCCAGCTCATCTCGGACGGGCCCAACGGGAGAGCAGTACTTC. It is translated as CASSSRTGPTGEQYF. Filled out from reference TRBV18 and TRBJ2-7, the complete variable domain reads NAGVMQNPRHLVRRRGQEARLRCSPMKGHSHVYWYRQLPEEGLKFMVYLQKENIIDESGMPKERFSAEFPKEGPSILRIQQVVRGDSAAYFCASSSRTGPTGEQYFGPGTRLTVT.

Points on this clonotype: Being one base from a much bigger clone, this may be a read error. This chain joins TRBV28 and TRBJ1-4; 8 bases map to TRBD1. This CDR3 is 14 amino acids long. J was trimmed by 14 bases and V by 7 bases; bases with no gene match: 15. Germline V gives CDR1 MDHEN, CDR2 SYDVKM. The CDR3 bases are TGTGCCAGCACCCAGAGGACAGGGTCGGGAAATCTGTTTTTT. Translated: CASTQRTGSGNLFF.

This clonotype was seen many times. The chain combines TRBV7-2 with TRBJ2-3, with 10 bases aligning to TRBD1. CDR3 length equals 16 residues. CDR1 is SGHTA, CDR2 FQGNSA, per germline. J gave up 2 bases and V 5 bases, and 7 bases lay outside the gene matches. CDR3 protein: CASSRTGTGATDTQYF. The CDR3 region has the DNA TGTGCCAGCAGCAGAACCGGGACAGGGGCCACAGATACGCAGTATTTT.

This clonotype was seen many times. The chain combines TRBV18 with TRBJ2-1, with a possible D match to TRBD2 (6 bases). The CDR3 is made up of 12 amino acids. CDR1 is KGHSH and CDR2 is LQKENI in the germline V gene. V lost 5 bases, J lost 5 bases, and 7 bases lay in between. CDR3 protein: CASSWGDNEQFF. CDR3 bases: TGTGCCAGCTCATGGGGGGACAATGAGCAGTTCTTC.

This clonotype has a count of ten or more. The chain combines TRBV14 with TRBJ2-1; 10 nucleotides line up with TRBD2. Unmatched junction bases numbered 12, after V lost 2 bases and J lost 8 bases. This CDR3 region has 17 residues. Germline lookup yields CDR1 SGHDN and CDR2 FVKESK. CDR3 sequence (DNA): TGTGCCAGCAGCCAATTCCGAGGGACTAGCGACTTTGATGAGCAGTTCTTC. Translation: CASSQFRGTSDFDEQFF.

This chain connects TRBV29-1 to TRBJ1-1; unclear D gene. The CDR3 spans 13 residues. The germline gives CDR1 SQVTM, CDR2 ANQGSEA. V was clipped by 0 bases and J by 0 bases, with 5 bases between them. CDR3 sequence reads: CSVEDEVNTEAFF. The CDR3 nucleotides read TGCAGCGTTGAAGATGAAGTGAACACTGAAGCTTTCTTT.

By its share, this clonotype is medium-sized. The chain recombines TRBV29-1 with TRBJ2-7; D not resolved. Trimming removed 2 bases at V and 5 bases at J, with 10 bases between. CDR1 SQVTM and CDR2 ANQGSEA come from the germline V gene. This CDR3 contains 12 residues. The CDR3 nucleotides are TGCAGCGTTGAATACCCCGCGAACGAGCAGTACTTC. Translation: CSVEYPANEQYF.

This clonotype has ten or more counts. The chain uses TRBV20-1 and TRBJ2-6; D remains unclear. Per germline, CDR1 DFQATT and CDR2 SNEGSKA (reference sequence). The V gene lost 3 bases and the J gene lost 1 base, with 13 bases spanning the gap. This CDR3 spans 16 amino acids. The CDR3 bases are TGCAGTGCTAGTCGCGTGGGCGCTTCTGGGGCCAACGTCCTGACTTTC. Amino acid sequence: CSASRVGASGANVLTF.

This clonotype was recorded many times. This chain links TRBV2 with TRBJ1-1; 7 nucleotides match TRBD1. The V gene's germline CDR1 is SNHLY and CDR2 FYNNEI. The CDR3 extends over 12 amino acids. The junction had 6 bases not matched to a gene; V was cut back by 7 bases and J by 7 bases. CDR3 nucleotide sequence: TGTGCCAGCAAAGACAGGGCCTATGAAGCTTTCTTT. It encodes CASKDRAYEAFF.

This clonotype came up many times. This sequence joins TRBV7-9 and TRBJ2-3; D gene uncertain. Germline CDR1 reads SEHNR; CDR2 reads FQNEAQ (reference sequence). This CDR3 has 12 amino acids. V lost 5 bases and J lost 0, with 3 bases in between. CDR3 residues: CASSTSTDTQYF. CDR3 sequence (DNA): TGTGCCAGCAGCACAAGCACAGATACGCAGTATTTT.

This clonotype was picked up many times. CDR3 nucleotide sequence: TGCAGTGCCCTTAGCGGGAGGGAGACCCAGTACTTC. Translating gives CSALSGRETQYF. This chain connects TRBV20-1 to TRBJ2-5, with TRBD2 matching 10 bases. Unmatched junction bases numbered 3, after V lost 6 bases and J lost 5 bases. Germline V CDR1 and CDR2: DFQATT, SNEGSKA (reference sequence). This CDR3 has 12 residues.

There are many counts of this clonotype. The V call is TRBV28, the J call TRBJ2-2; 12 nucleotides match TRBD2. The germline gives CDR1 MDHEN, CDR2 SYDVKM. V was clipped by 2 bases and J by 6 bases; unmatched bases: 4. This CDR3 has 16 amino acids. The CDR3 sequence: CASSLRTSGNAGELFF. Written as DNA, the CDR3 is TGTGCCAGCAGTTTACGGACTAGCGGGAATGCCGGGGAGCTGTTTTTT.

This clonotype is deemed medium-sized. The V gene is TRBV4-2, the J gene TRBJ2-2; no firm D call. The CDR3 is made up of 14 amino acids. Germline loops: CDR1 LGHNA, CDR2 YNFKEQ. V was shortened by 1 base and J by 3 bases, with 6 bases between the two germline ends. This CDR3 is CASSQGADTGELFF. The CDR3 DNA follows: TGTGCCAGCAGCCAAGGGGCCGACACCGGGGAGCTGTTTTTT.

This clonotype was recorded once. The rearrangement links TRBV4-3 to TRBJ2-3; TRBD2 matches 16 bases. Germline V gene lookup returns CDR1 LGHNA and CDR2 YSLEER. Trimming cost V 3 bases and J 4 bases; bases outside gene matches: 1. This CDR3 spans 16 amino acids. CDR3 amino acids: CASSHGTSGGADTQYF. The CDR3 coding sequence is TGCGCCAGCAGCCATGGGACTAGCGGGGGGGCAGATACGCAGTATTTT.